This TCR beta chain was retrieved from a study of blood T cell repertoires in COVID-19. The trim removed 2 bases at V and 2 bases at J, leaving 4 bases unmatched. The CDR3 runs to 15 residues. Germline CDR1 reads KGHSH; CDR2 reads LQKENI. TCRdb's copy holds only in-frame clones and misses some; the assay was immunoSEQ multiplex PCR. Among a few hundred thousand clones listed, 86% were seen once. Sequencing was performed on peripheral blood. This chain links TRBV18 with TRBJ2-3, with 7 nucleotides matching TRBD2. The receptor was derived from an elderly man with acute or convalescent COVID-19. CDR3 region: CASSPGTIFTDTQYF. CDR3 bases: TGTGCCAGCTCACCAGGGACTATCTTCACAGATACGCAGTATTTT.